The 11 T cell receptor beta chains listed next were all sequenced from one sample in a study of vaccination effects on CD4 cells after COVID-19. Here immunoSEQ multiplex PCR was the method, and the copy in TCRdb shows in-frame clones only, minus some. The table lists 20,000 to 25,000 clones, 55% to 75% of them singletons. For these receptors, no antigen is known. Before any sequencing was done, the ViraFEST assay used viral peptide pools to expand antigen-specific CD4+ T cells. It was after approximately 11 days of culture that CD4+ T cells were isolated. People in the vaccine group had not been infected with SARS-CoV-2 before, and their nucleocapsid antibodies were negative. Here the sequenced sample was CD4+ T cells from PBMCs cultured with HCoV-OC43 spike peptides, taken before COVID-19 vaccination. Stated subset: HCoV-OC43 spike overlapping peptide pool stimulation. The receptor set was obtained from a human donor who received a COVID-19 vaccine.

The rearrangement uses TRBV30 and TRBJ2-7, with D uncertain. The CDR3 is 11 residues long. The germline gives CDR1 GTSNPN, CDR2 SVGIG (reference sequence). V was trimmed by 2 bases and J by 6 bases, leaving 8 bases between them. Written as DNA, the CDR3 is TGTGCCTGGAGTCCGGCACTCGAGCAGTACTTC. Translated, it gives CAWSPALEQYF.

This clone came up a few times. This chain links TRBV18 with TRBJ1-1; D is unresolved. The CDR3 runs 13 residues. CDR1 is KGHSH and CDR2 is LQKENI in the germline V gene. Trimming took off 4 bases at V and 1 base at J, with 7 bases between the two ends. The CDR3 DNA follows: TGTGCCAGCTCACGTTTAGGGAACACTGAAGCTTTCTTT. It codes for CASSRLGNTEAFF.

The chain employs TRBV2 and TRBJ2-5, with TRBD2 identical over 13 bases. The V gene's germline CDR1 is SNHLY and CDR2 FYNNEI. The CDR3 extends over 16 amino acids. V lost 4 bases, J lost 4 bases, and 6 bases stayed unmatched. CDR3 amino acids: CASSVGTSGTGETQYF. As DNA, the CDR3 is TGTGCCAGCAGTGTTGGGACTAGCGGGACCGGAGAGACCCAGTACTTC.

This clone was recorded a few times. V and J are TRBV7-9 and TRBJ2-7, with TRBD2 matching over 7 bases. The CDR3 covers 14 residues. Germline CDR1 is SEHNR and CDR2 is FQNEAQ (reference sequence). Losses at the gene ends were 5 bases for V and 7 bases for J; bases not matched to a gene: 11. As DNA, the CDR3 is TGTGCCAGCAGCCGTTCGGGCGGGGGAGAAGAGCAGTACTTC. The encoded protein is CASSRSGGGEEQYF.

V usage is TRBV6-5 and J usage is TRBJ1-6, with TRBD1 identical over 7 bases. The length of the CDR3 is 14 residues. V lost 0 bases, J lost 8 bases, and 1 base stayed unmatched. Germline CDR1 and CDR2: MNHEY and SVGAGI. The CDR3 loop is CASSYSGGYSPLHF. The CDR3, as DNA: TGTGCCAGCAGTTACTCAGGGGGCTATTCACCCCTCCACTTT.

The sample holds one count of this clone. The chain uses TRBV5-4 and TRBJ2-1; D is unresolved. The length of the CDR3 is 15 residues. Per germline, CDR1 SGHNT and CDR2 YYREEE (reference sequence). V was clipped by 3 bases and J by 0 bases, with 10 bases between them. The CDR3 nucleotides read TGTGCCAGCAGCTCACCTAGAGGCTCCTACAATGAGCAGTTCTTC. Encoded protein: CASSSPRGSYNEQFF.

V usage is TRBV5-6 and J usage is TRBJ2-3; D possibly corresponds to TRBD1 (6 bases). Trimming took off 0 bases at V and 1 base at J, with 9 bases between the two ends. The CDR3 consists of 15 residues. Germline V gives CDR1 SGHDT, CDR2 YYEEEE. The CDR3 DNA is TGTGCCAGCAGCTTGGCAGGGGTCGGCACAGATACGCAGTATTTT. It codes for CASSLAGVGTDTQYF. Full variable domain (rest looked up from reference TRBV5-6 and TRBJ2-3): DAGVTQSPTHLIKTRGQQVTLRCSPKSGHDTVSWYQQALGQGPQFIFQYYEEEERQRGNFPDRFSGHQFPNYSSELNVNALLLGDSALYLCASSLAGVGTDTQYFGPGTRLTVL.

The sample holds one count of this clone. This chain links TRBV2 with TRBJ2-7; D unclear. Trimming cost V 3 bases and J 3 bases, with 12 bases left between them. Germline V gene sequence: CDR1 SNHLY, CDR2 FYNNEI. The CDR3 has 14 amino acids. The CDR3 is CASSELRSDYEQYF. In DNA, the CDR3 is TGTGCCAGCAGTGAGCTTAGGTCCGACTACGAGCAGTACTTC.

This rearrangement joins TRBV5-5 to TRBJ2-7; D may be TRBD2 (5 bases). Germline V gene sequence: CDR1 SGHKS, CDR2 YYEKEE (reference sequence). The ends were cut back, 0 bases at V and 2 bases at J, with 15 bases in the middle. This CDR3 region has 16 residues. The CDR3 nucleotides are TGTGCCAGCAGCTTGGTCGTAGCGTCTACGGCCTACGAGCAGTACTTC. Its translation is CASSLVVASTAYEQYF.

In this sample, this clone turned up a few times. The junction and the germline gene differ at one end; a read error may be behind it. This chain joins TRBV2 and TRBJ1-4; possibly TRBD1 for D (5 bases). There are 14 residues in the CDR3. Germline CDR1 and CDR2: SNHLY and FYNNEI. As DNA, the CDR3 is TGCGCCTGTCGAAGTTTCAGGGTTAATGAAAAACTGTTTTTT. It specifies CACRSFRVNEKLFF.

This clone was picked up a small number of times. The chain joins TRBV18 to TRBJ2-7; no definite D call. Germline V gene sequence: CDR1 KGHSH, CDR2 LQKENI. This CDR3 is built from 15 residues. V gave up 6 bases and J gave up 0 bases, with 15 bases separating them. CDR3 amino acids: CASSTSSESSYEQYF. The CDR3 nucleotides are TGTGCCAGCTCTACCAGTTCGGAGAGCTCCTACGAGCAGTACTTC. The full variable domain, completed using reference TRBV18 and TRBJ2-7, is NAGVMQNPRHLVRRRGQEARLRCSPMKGHSHVYWYRQLPEEGLKFMVYLQKENIIDESGMPKERFSAEFPKEGPSILRIQQVVRGDSAAYFCASSTSSESSYEQYFGPGTRLTVT.